The source of this TCR beta chain is a study of vaccination and CD4 T cells after COVID-19. Cultured CD4+ T-cell DNA underwent Oncomine TCR Beta short-read sequencing. TCRdb processed the PCR reads anew with MiXCR; each CDR3 protein has one entry. The sample lists over 25,000 distinct CDR3 sequences, less than 80% seen once, with around 16% in the top ten. Sample treatment: 10-day PBMC culture with coronavirus spike peptide pools or control peptides (ViraFEST assay). Germline loops: CDR1 ENHRY, CDR2 SYGVKD. CDR3 length equals 15 residues. Trimming shortened V by 5 bases and J by 0 bases, and 10 bases separated the two germline ends. Only a few counts were recorded for this clonotype. Its antigen is currently unknown.

The sequences come from CD4+ T cells from blood, cultured in vitro, collected after SARS-CoV-2 vaccination. The rearrangement links TRBV10-3 to TRBJ2-2; TRBD1 might be the D (6 bases). This receptor was obtained from a human donor who received a COVID-19 vaccine. This chain's CDR3 is CAISRTVSNTGELFF. The CDR3 DNA is TGTGCCATCAGTCGGACAGTATCGAACACCGGGGAGCTGTTTTTT.